These T cell receptor beta chains were read from a single sample in a study of T cell responses to AZD1222 COVID-19 vaccine. Method: immunoSEQ multiplex PCR; TCRdb's copy keeps in-frame clones and lacks some. Of about 81,000 clones listed, around nine tenths are singletons. This material consisted of peripheral blood, taken 28 days after the second AZD1222 dose. The receptors here all came from an adult who received the AZD1222 COVID-19 vaccine. The CDR3 runs from the conserved cysteine through the conserved F or W. A D gene is named only where the DNA matches it firmly. A clone size is listed for some rows: how often the clone was seen (once, few, many), or a class if it is expanded.

v_gene: TRBV5-6
j_gene: TRBJ1-2
d_gene: TRBD1
abundance: -
CDR3aa: CASSLARGLDYGYTF
CDR3nt: TGTGCCAGCAGCTTGGCCAGGGGGCTTGACTATGGCTACACCTTC

v_gene: TRBV30
j_gene: TRBJ1-1
d_gene: -
abundance: many
CDR3aa: CAWNIRVASTEAFF
CDR3nt: TGTGCCTGGAACATCAGGGTTGCCTCTACTGAAGCTTTCTTT

v_gene: TRBV24-1
j_gene: TRBJ2-1
d_gene: -
abundance: once
CDR3aa: CATSEPHRAGAYNEQFF
CDR3nt: TGTGCCACCAGTGAACCACACAGGGCGGGGGCCTACAATGAGCAGTTCTTC

v_gene: TRBV4-2
j_gene: TRBJ2-7
d_gene: TRBD1
abundance: few
CDR3aa: CASSQGDGTAQYF
CDR3nt: TGTGCCAGCAGCCAAGGAGACGGGACAGCGCAGTACTTC

v_gene: TRBV2
j_gene: TRBJ1-4
d_gene: -
abundance: -
CDR3aa: CASARELDRGIF
CDR3nt: TGTGCCAGCGCTAGGGAGTTGGACAGAGGAATTTTT

v_gene: TRBV7-6
j_gene: TRBJ1-1
d_gene: TRBD1
abundance: -
CDR3aa: CASTRTGETNTEAFF
CDR3nt: TGTGCCAGTACAAGGACAGGGGAAACGAACACTGAAGCTTTCTTT

v_gene: TRBV5-1
j_gene: TRBJ2-7
d_gene: TRBD1
abundance: once
CDR3aa: CASSLANRGAGYEQYF
CDR3nt: TGCGCCAGCAGCTTGGCTAACAGGGGCGCCGGCTACGAGCAGTACTTC

v_gene: TRBV5-1
j_gene: TRBJ2-7
d_gene: TRBD1
abundance: -
CDR3aa: CASSEGTGGEQYF
CDR3nt: TGCGCCAGCAGCGAAGGGACAGGGGGAGAGCAGTACTTC

v_gene: TRBV28
j_gene: TRBJ2-3
d_gene: TRBD2
abundance: -
CDR3aa: CASTTSRGRADTQYF
CDR3nt: TGTGCCAGCACAACTTCTCGCGGGAGGGCAGATACGCAGTATTTT

v_gene: TRBV9
j_gene: TRBJ1-2
d_gene: -
abundance: -
CDR3aa: CASSIQGSYGYTF
CDR3nt: TGTGCCAGCAGCATCCAGGGGAGCTATGGCTACACCTTC

v_gene: TRBV9
j_gene: TRBJ1-4
d_gene: -
abundance: once
CDR3aa: CASSVAAGLINEKLFF
CDR3nt: TGTGCCAGCAGCGTAGCAGCGGGGCTCATTAATGAAAAACTGTTTTTT

v_gene: TRBV7-8
j_gene: TRBJ1-1
d_gene: -
abundance: few
CDR3aa: CASSSLYLGSTEAFF
CDR3nt: TGTGCCAGCAGCTCCCTCTATCTAGGGAGCACTGAAGCTTTCTTT

v_gene: TRBV18
j_gene: TRBJ2-1
d_gene: TRBD2
abundance: -
CDR3aa: CASSPSGRPSYNEQFF
CDR3nt: TGTGCCAGCTCACCAAGCGGGAGGCCCTCCTACAATGAGCAGTTCTTC

v_gene: TRBV29-1
j_gene: TRBJ1-2
d_gene: TRBD1
abundance: -
CDR3aa: CSVETGTEGGYTF
CDR3nt: TGCAGCGTTGAGACAGGGACTGAGGGTGGCTACACCTTC

v_gene: TRBV10-3
j_gene: TRBJ2-5
d_gene: TRBD2
abundance: -
CDR3aa: CAINAGGPGETQYF
CDR3nt: TGTGCCATCAACGCGGGGGGCCCAGGTGAGACCCAGTACTTC

v_gene: TRBV7-2
j_gene: TRBJ1-2
d_gene: -
abundance: -
CDR3aa: CASSLDSLNYGYTF
CDR3nt: TGTGCCAGCAGCCTGGACAGCCTCAACTATGGCTACACCTTC

v_gene: TRBV6-6
j_gene: TRBJ1-4
d_gene: -
abundance: -
CDR3aa: CASSYPPSSNEKLFF
CDR3nt: TGTGCCAGCAGTTACCCCCCGTCAAGTAATGAAAAACTGTTTTTT

v_gene: TRBV5-4
j_gene: TRBJ1-1
d_gene: -
abundance: few
CDR3aa: CASMGRGRWNTEAFF
CDR3nt: TGTGCCAGCATGGGTCGGGGACGGTGGAACACTGAAGCTTTCTTT

v_gene: TRBV7-6
j_gene: TRBJ2-7
d_gene: -
abundance: once
CDR3aa: CASSPSTYEQYF
CDR3nt: TGTGCCAGCAGCCCTTCGACCTACGAGCAGTACTTC

v_gene: TRBV25-1
j_gene: TRBJ1-5
d_gene: -
abundance: -
CDR3aa: CASSDPRLSNQPQHF
CDR3nt: TGTGCCAGCAGTGATCCCAGGTTGAGCAATCAGCCCCAGCATTTT

v_gene: TRBV18
j_gene: TRBJ2-3
d_gene: TRBD2
abundance: -
CDR3aa: CASSPVLAGRPTDTQYF
CDR3nt: TGTGCCAGCTCACCAGTACTAGCGGGGAGACCCACAGATACGCAGTATTTT

v_gene: TRBV18
j_gene: TRBJ2-4
d_gene: -
abundance: few
CDR3aa: CASSKTPESGLAKNIQYF
CDR3nt: TGTGCCAGCTCCAAGACACCGGAATCGGGTCTAGCCAAAAACATTCAGTACTTC

v_gene: TRBV5-4
j_gene: TRBJ1-2
d_gene: -
abundance: -
CDR3aa: CASSLSSGYTF
CDR3nt: TGTGCCAGCAGCTTGTCAAGTGGCTACACCTTC

v_gene: TRBV6-5
j_gene: TRBJ2-1
d_gene: -
abundance: -
CDR3aa: CASSLPGVDEQFF
CDR3nt: TGTGCCAGCAGTTTACCCGGGGTGGATGAGCAGTTCTTC

v_gene: TRBV5-8
j_gene: TRBJ1-2
d_gene: -
abundance: -
CDR3aa: CASSLAYGYTF
CDR3nt: TGTGCCAGCAGCTTAGCCTATGGCTACACCTTC

v_gene: TRBV28
j_gene: TRBJ2-7
d_gene: TRBD1
abundance: -
CDR3aa: CASSAWDRGWGEQYF
CDR3nt: TGTGCCAGCAGTGCCTGGGACAGGGGATGGGGCGAGCAGTACTTC

v_gene: TRBV7-3
j_gene: TRBJ1-6
d_gene: -
abundance: -
CDR3aa: CASSLSPNSPLHF
CDR3nt: TGTGCCAGCAGCTTAAGTCCCAATTCACCCCTCCACTTT

v_gene: TRBV28
j_gene: TRBJ1-4
d_gene: TRBD1
abundance: -
CDR3aa: CASSSAGTGGEKLFF
CDR3nt: TGTGCCAGCAGTTCCGCCGGGACAGGGGGGGAAAAACTGTTTTTT

v_gene: TRBV6-5
j_gene: TRBJ1-1
d_gene: -
abundance: -
CDR3aa: CASSSEGYTEAFF
CDR3nt: TGTGCCAGCAGTAGCGAAGGGTACACTGAAGCTTTCTTT

v_gene: TRBV18
j_gene: TRBJ1-4
d_gene: TRBD1
abundance: once
CDR3aa: CASSRTGTGDEKLFF
CDR3nt: TGTGCCAGCTCACGTACCGGGACAGGGGATGAAAAACTGTTTTTT

v_gene: TRBV18
j_gene: TRBJ1-1
d_gene: -
abundance: -
CDR3aa: CASSPLSTPEAFF
CDR3nt: TGTGCCAGCTCACCGCTGTCTACACCGGAAGCTTTCTTT

v_gene: TRBV18
j_gene: TRBJ2-5
d_gene: -
abundance: -
CDR3aa: CASSPPSGVQETQYF
CDR3nt: TGTGCCAGCTCACCACCGTCAGGCGTCCAAGAGACCCAGTACTTC

v_gene: TRBV5-4
j_gene: TRBJ2-3
d_gene: TRBD1
abundance: -
CDR3aa: CASSLALSTGGSGDTQYF
CDR3nt: TGTGCCAGCAGCTTGGCCCTTAGTACAGGGGGGTCTGGAGATACGCAGTATTTT

v_gene: TRBV7-2
j_gene: TRBJ2-5
d_gene: -
abundance: once
CDR3aa: CASSLRWGPGETQYF
CDR3nt: TGTGCCAGCAGCCTTCGATGGGGGCCGGGGGAGACCCAGTACTTC

v_gene: TRBV5-8
j_gene: TRBJ1-1
d_gene: -
abundance: -
CDR3aa: CASSLEQGGGTEAFF
CDR3nt: TGTGCCAGCAGCTTGGAACAGGGAGGAGGAACTGAAGCTTTCTTT

v_gene: TRBV10-3
j_gene: TRBJ1-2
d_gene: TRBD1
abundance: -
CDR3aa: CAITPGQLNYGYTF
CDR3nt: TGTGCCATCACTCCGGGACAGCTGAACTATGGCTACACCTTC

v_gene: TRBV28
j_gene: TRBJ1-4
d_gene: TRBD1
abundance: -
CDR3aa: CASKKQQGREEKLFF
CDR3nt: TGTGCCAGCAAGAAACAACAGGGGAGGGAAGAAAAACTGTTTTTT

v_gene: TRBV9
j_gene: TRBJ2-1
d_gene: -
abundance: -
CDR3aa: CASSVAPSLSRHNEQFF
CDR3nt: TGTGCCAGCAGCGTAGCCCCCTCACTAAGCCGTCACAATGAGCAGTTCTTC

v_gene: TRBV29-1
j_gene: TRBJ2-2
d_gene: -
abundance: -
CDR3aa: CSPCPAGMETGELFF
CDR3nt: TGCAGCCCCTGCCCCGCAGGGATGGAGACCGGGGAGCTGTTTTTT

v_gene: TRBV5-6
j_gene: TRBJ1-5
d_gene: -
abundance: -
CDR3aa: CASRSRQDLYSNQPQHF
CDR3nt: TGTGCCAGCAGATCCAGACAGGACCTTTATAGCAATCAGCCCCAGCATTTT

v_gene: TRBV6-5
j_gene: TRBJ2-7
d_gene: -
abundance: -
CDR3aa: CASRPRGSEQYF
CDR3nt: TGTGCCAGCAGACCCCGGGGGTCCGAGCAGTACTTC

v_gene: TRBV11-2
j_gene: TRBJ1-1
d_gene: -
abundance: -
CDR3aa: CASSLFLGNTEAFF
CDR3nt: TGTGCCAGCAGCTTATTCCTGGGGAACACTGAAGCTTTCTTT

v_gene: TRBV3-1/TRBV3-2
j_gene: TRBJ1-2
d_gene: -
abundance: -
CDR3aa: CASSQQGFGNYGYTF
CDR3nt: TGTGCCAGCAGCCAACAGGGTTTCGGCAACTATGGCTACACCTTC

v_gene: TRBV18
j_gene: TRBJ2-7
d_gene: TRBD2
abundance: -
CDR3aa: CASSPTSDYEQYF
CDR3nt: TGTGCCAGCTCACCCACTAGCGACTACGAGCAGTACTTC

v_gene: TRBV29-1
j_gene: TRBJ2-7
d_gene: TRBD2
abundance: -
CDR3aa: CSVIAGVSYEQYF
CDR3nt: TGCAGCGTGATAGCGGGAGTCTCCTACGAGCAGTACTTC

v_gene: TRBV11-3
j_gene: TRBJ2-3
d_gene: -
abundance: -
CDR3aa: CASSERPSTDTQYF
CDR3nt: TGTGCCAGCAGCGAACGGCCTAGCACAGATACGCAGTATTTT

v_gene: TRBV6-5
j_gene: TRBJ2-7
d_gene: -
abundance: -
CDR3aa: CANGAGSYEQYF
CDR3nt: TGTGCCAATGGAGCAGGATCCTACGAGCAGTACTTC

v_gene: TRBV12-3/TRBV12-4
j_gene: TRBJ2-7
d_gene: -
abundance: -
CDR3aa: CASSRDRAYEQYF
CDR3nt: TGTGCCAGCAGTCGTGACCGAGCCTACGAGCAGTACTTC

v_gene: TRBV18
j_gene: TRBJ1-3
d_gene: -
abundance: -
CDR3aa: CASSPGGHSRNTIYF
CDR3nt: TGTGCCAGCTCTCCCGGGGGACACTCCAGAAACACCATATATTTT

v_gene: TRBV10-1
j_gene: TRBJ1-2
d_gene: -
abundance: -
CDR3aa: CASSAGTGPSGYTF
CDR3nt: TGCGCCAGCAGTGCAGGAACAGGGCCTTCTGGCTACACCTTC